The 2 T cell receptor beta chains given below trace back to one sample, sequenced in a study of cytomegalovirus exposure and HLA in healthy donors. Amplification used 60 Vbeta primers and 13 Jbeta primers. The method was immunoSEQ multiplex PCR; TCRdb's version includes in-frame clones alone and lacks a portion of them. Its table records 200,000 or so clones. Sample: PBMCs. The receptor set was obtained from a boy aged 5 to 17 in good health and CMV-seronegative.

The rearrangement links TRBV5-5 to TRBJ1-2, with D maybe TRBD1 (5 bases). This CDR3 is 15 amino acids long. Germline V gene sequence: CDR1 SGHKS, CDR2 YYEKEE (reference sequence). Trimming removed 0 bases from V and 7 bases from J, with 16 bases in between. CDR3 sequence reads: CASSLVVGVSGGYTF. The CDR3 DNA reads TGTGCCAGCAGCTTGGTTGTAGGGGTCTCCGGTGGCTACACCTTC.

V usage is TRBV14 and J usage is TRBJ2-5, with a weak D call TRBD1 (6 bases). Trimming took 3 bases from V and 0 from J, leaving 17 bases between them. CDR1 is SGHDN, CDR2 FVKESK, per germline. CDR3 length equals 17 residues. CDR3 sequence reads: CASSHRRDIWDQETQYF. The DNA for the CDR3 is TGTGCCAGCAGCCACCGAAGGGACATCTGGGACCAAGAGACCCAGTACTTC.